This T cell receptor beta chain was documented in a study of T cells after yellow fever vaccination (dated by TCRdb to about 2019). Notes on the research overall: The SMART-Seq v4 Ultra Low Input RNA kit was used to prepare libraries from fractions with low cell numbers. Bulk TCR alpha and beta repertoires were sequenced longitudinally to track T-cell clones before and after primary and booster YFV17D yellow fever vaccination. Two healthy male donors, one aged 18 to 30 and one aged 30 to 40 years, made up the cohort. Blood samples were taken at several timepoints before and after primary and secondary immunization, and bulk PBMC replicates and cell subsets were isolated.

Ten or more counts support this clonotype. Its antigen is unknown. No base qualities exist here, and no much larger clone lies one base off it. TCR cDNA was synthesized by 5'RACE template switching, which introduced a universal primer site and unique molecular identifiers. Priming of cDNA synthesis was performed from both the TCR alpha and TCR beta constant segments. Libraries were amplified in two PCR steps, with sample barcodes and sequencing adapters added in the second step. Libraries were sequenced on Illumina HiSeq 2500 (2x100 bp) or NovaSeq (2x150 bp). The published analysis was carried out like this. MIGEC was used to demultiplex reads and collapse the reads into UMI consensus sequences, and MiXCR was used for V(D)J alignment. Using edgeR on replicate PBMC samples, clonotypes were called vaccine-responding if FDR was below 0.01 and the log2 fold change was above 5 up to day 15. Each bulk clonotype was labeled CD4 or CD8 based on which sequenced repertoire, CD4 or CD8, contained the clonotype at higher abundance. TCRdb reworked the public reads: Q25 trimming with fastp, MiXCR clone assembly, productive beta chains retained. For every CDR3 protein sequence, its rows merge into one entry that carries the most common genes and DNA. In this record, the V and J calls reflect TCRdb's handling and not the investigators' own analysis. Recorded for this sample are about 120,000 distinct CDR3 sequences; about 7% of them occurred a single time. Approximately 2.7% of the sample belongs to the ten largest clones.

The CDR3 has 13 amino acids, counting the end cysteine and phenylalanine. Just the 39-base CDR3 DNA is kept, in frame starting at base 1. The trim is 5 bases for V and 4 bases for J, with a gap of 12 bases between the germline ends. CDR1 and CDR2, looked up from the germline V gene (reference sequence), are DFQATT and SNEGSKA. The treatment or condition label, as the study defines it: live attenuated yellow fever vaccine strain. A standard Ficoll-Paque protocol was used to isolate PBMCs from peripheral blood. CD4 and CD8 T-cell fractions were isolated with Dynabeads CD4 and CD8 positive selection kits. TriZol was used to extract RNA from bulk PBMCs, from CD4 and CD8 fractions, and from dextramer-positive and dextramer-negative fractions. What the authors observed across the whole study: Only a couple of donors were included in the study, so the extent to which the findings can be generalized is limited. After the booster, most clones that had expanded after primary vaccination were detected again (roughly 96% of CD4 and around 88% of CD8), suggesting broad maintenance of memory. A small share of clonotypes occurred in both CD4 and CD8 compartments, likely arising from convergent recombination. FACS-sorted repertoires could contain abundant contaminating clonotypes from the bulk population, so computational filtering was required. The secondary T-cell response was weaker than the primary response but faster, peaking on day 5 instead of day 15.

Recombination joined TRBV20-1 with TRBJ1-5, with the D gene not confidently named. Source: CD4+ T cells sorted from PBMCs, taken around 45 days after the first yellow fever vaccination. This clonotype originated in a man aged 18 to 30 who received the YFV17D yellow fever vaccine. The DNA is TGCAGTGCTGGAAGTGGTGGGAATCAGCCCCAGCATTTT. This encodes CSAGSGGNQPQHF.